In this sample, the clone carrying this T cell receptor beta chain turned up once. Its specificity is unknown. V lost 5 bases, J lost 3 bases, and 10 bases lay in between. The CDR3 runs 14 residues. CDR1 and CDR2 (germline): KGHSH, LQKENI. The donors belonged to the approximately 130-subject validation cohort, separate from the approximately 700-subject first cohort. Produced via immunoSEQ multiplex PCR; TCRdb's table is partial and in-frame only. The table has about 110,000 clones, roughly nine tenths seen once. The sample is drawn from a study of cytomegalovirus exposure and HLA in healthy donors. Whole-study findings and limits: The study put some 150 TCR beta chains on its list as cytomegalovirus-associated. There were three CMV-associated chains whose specificity for CMV antigens was confirmed in vitro. First-cohort TCR clusters were later found to tend to co-occur in the 120 validation repertoires.

The rearrangement uses TRBV18 and TRBJ2-2; possibly TRBD1 for D (6 bases). Source material: PBMCs. The origin of this receptor is a woman aged 18-29 years in good health and CMV-seropositive. CDR3 in DNA: TGTGCCAGCTCAGGGAGACAGGACACCGGGGAGCTGTTTTTT. It encodes CASSGRQDTGELFF.